This entry lists 24 T cell receptor beta chains sequenced from one sample in a study of brain T cells in children with intractable seizures. Repertoires were generated with immunoSEQ multiplex PCR, while TCRdb's copy carries only in-frame clones and drops some. The data show 100,000 to 120,000 clones, roughly 94% seen once. The sequenced sample was peripheral blood, obtained at surgery. The receptors were gathered from a boy less than two years old with hemimegalencephaly and intractable seizures.

This rearrangement joins TRBV9 to TRBJ1-3, with 7 nucleotides matching TRBD1. The junction had 7 bases not matched to a gene; V was cut back by 4 bases and J by 0 bases. CDR1 is SGDLS and CDR2 is YYNGEE in the germline V gene. The CDR3 is 16 residues long. In DNA form, the CDR3 reads TGTGCCAGCAGCATCGGACAGGACCTCTCTGGAAACACCATATATTTT. Protein product: CASSIGQDLSGNTIYF. Supplemented by reference TRBV9 and TRBJ1-3, the full variable domain reads DSGVTQTPKHLITATGQRVTLRCSPRSGDLSVYWYQQSLDQGLQFLIQYYNGEERAKGNILERFSAQQFPDLHSELNLSSLELGDSALYFCASSIGQDLSGNTIYFGEGSWLTVV.

The chain links TRBV7-9 to TRBJ1-6, with D uncertain. This CDR3 has 12 residues. Germline V CDR1 and CDR2: SEHNR, FQNEAQ (reference sequence). Trimming removed 1 base from V and 9 bases from J, with 4 bases in between. The CDR3 DNA sequence: TGTGCCAGCAGCTTAGGAGCTTCACCCCTCCACTTT. Its translation: CASSLGASPLHF.

This rearrangement joins TRBV19 to TRBJ2-7, with 8 bases that match TRBD1. The CDR3 covers 13 residues. V lost 5 bases to trimming and J lost 9 bases; unmatched junction nucleotides: 9. Germline values: CDR1 LNHDA, CDR2 SQIVND (reference sequence). The CDR3 region is CASSWTGFEGQYF. CDR3 nucleotides: TGTGCCAGTAGTTGGACAGGGTTCGAGGGGCAGTACTTC.

The chain recombines TRBV7-2 with TRBJ2-3, with a possible D match to TRBD2 (5 bases). Germline CDR1 reads SGHTA; CDR2 reads FQGNSA. CDR3 length: 15 residues. Trimming removed 2 bases from V and 2 bases from J, with 11 bases in between. CDR3: CASSLTRLFTDTQYF. The CDR3 bases are TGTGCCAGCAGCTTAACGAGACTATTCACAGATACGCAGTATTTT.

The chain carries TRBV29-1 and TRBJ2-5, with unresolved D. CDR3 length: 10 amino acids. Germline CDR1 SQVTM, CDR2 ANQGSEA. The V end was cut by 4 bases, the J end by 5 bases, with 5 bases between. The CDR3 spells CSVGSETQYF. In nucleotides, the CDR3 is TGCAGCGTTGGATCGGAGACCCAGTACTTC.

V gene TRBV27 combines with J gene TRBJ2-6; D unclear. The CDR3 runs 16 residues. V was trimmed by 8 bases and J by 0 bases, leaving 14 bases between them. In germline, CDR1 is MNHEY, CDR2 SMNVEV (reference sequence). The CDR3 here is CASGWNGASGANVLTF. CDR3 DNA sequence: TGTGCCAGCGGATGGAACGGAGCCTCTGGGGCCAACGTCCTGACTTTC.

The V gene is TRBV5-5, the J gene TRBJ2-5; D could derive from TRBD1 or TRBD2 (5 bases each). The V and J ends lost 0 bases and 4 bases respectively, with 13 bases between them. Germline CDR1 SGHKS, CDR2 YYEKEE (reference sequence). The CDR3 is made up of 15 amino acids. CDR3: CASSLAPGRTETQYF. In nucleotides, the CDR3 is TGTGCCAGCAGCTTGGCCCCGGGACGGACAGAGACCCAGTACTTC.

V and J are TRBV5-1 and TRBJ2-7, with a possible D match to TRBD2 (6 bases). Trimming took 1 base from V and 4 from J, leaving 27 bases between them. CDR3 length: 19 residues. The germline V gene encodes CDR1 SGHRS and CDR2 YFSETQ. CDR3 sequence (DNA): TGCGCCAGCAGCTTGATACCCCAGCGGGCCGGGACCGGGGGTTACGAGCAGTACTTC. Translating it yields CASSLIPQRAGTGGYEQYF.

V is TRBV29-1 and J is TRBJ1-2; 9 bases agree with TRBD1. V shed 0 bases and J 7 bases; nucleotides not matched to a gene: 3. From germline, CDR1 is SQVTM and CDR2 ANQGSEA. The CDR3 has 13 amino acids. CDR3 sequence: CSVEDPDRGGYTF. CDR3 in DNA: TGCAGCGTTGAAGATCCGGACAGGGGTGGCTACACCTTC. Full variable domain (missing parts from reference TRBV29-1 and TRBJ1-2): SAVISQKPSRDICQRGTSLTIQCQVDSQVTMMFWYRQQPGQSLTLIATANQGSEATYESGFVIDKFPISRPNLTFSTLTVSNMSPEDSSIYLCSVEDPDRGGYTFGSGTRLTVV.

J is TRBJ2-1 and V is TRBV27; 8 bases are a match to TRBD1. The germline V gene encodes CDR1 MNHEY and CDR2 SMNVEV (reference sequence). The CDR3 runs 14 residues. With V trimmed by 3 bases and J by 6 bases, 4 bases remained unmatched. CDR3 sequence reads: CASSLGTGSNEQFF. CDR3 in DNA: TGTGCCAGCAGTTTGGGGACAGGCTCCAATGAGCAGTTCTTC.

V is TRBV6-1 and J is TRBJ2-1; maybe TRBD2 (5 bases). The V and J ends lost 4 bases and 4 bases respectively, with 20 bases between them. Germline CDR1 and CDR2: MNHNS and SASEGT. The CDR3 consists of 17 residues. CDR3 DNA sequence: TGTGCCAGCAGTGGAATATTTGGGATCGGGGTTTACAATGAGCAGTTCTTC. Its protein product is CASSGIFGIGVYNEQFF.

V usage is TRBV5-6 and J usage is TRBJ2-7; D remains unclear. This CDR3 region has 15 residues. Trimming left V 0 bases short and J 2 bases short, with 12 bases between. Germline lookup yields CDR1 SGHDT and CDR2 YYEEEE. CDR3 region: CASSLAGSATYEQYF. The CDR3 nucleotides read TGTGCCAGCAGCTTGGCGGGCAGTGCAACCTACGAGCAGTACTTC.

This clone was counted a few times. J is TRBJ2-1 and V is TRBV6-5, with D uncertain. Germline CDR1 and CDR2: MNHEY and SVGAGI. V lost 0 bases to trimming and J lost 7 bases, with 13 bases between them. CDR3 size: 15 residues. The CDR3: CASSYSVTILNEQFF. The CDR3 DNA reads TGTGCCAGCAGTTACTCGGTAACCATCTTAAATGAGCAGTTCTTC.

J is TRBJ2-1 and V is TRBV4-3; a possible D gene is TRBD2 (7 bases). CDR3 length: 16 amino acids. CDR1 is LGHNA and CDR2 is YSLEER in the germline V gene. Trimming removed 0 bases from V and 7 bases from J, with 16 bases in between. The CDR3 region is CASSQDPVGGGNEQFF. In nucleotides, the CDR3 is TGCGCCAGCAGCCAAGATCCTGTGGGAGGGGGTAATGAGCAGTTCTTC.

The CDR3 DNA sequence: TGTGCCAGTAGTTCCCGCACAGGGTACACTGAAGCTTTCTTT. Translated: CASSSRTGYTEAFF. The chain recombines TRBV19 with TRBJ1-1; D is possibly TRBD1 (6 bases). The ends were cut back, 5 bases at V and 3 bases at J, with 13 bases in the middle. CDR1 is LNHDA and CDR2 is SQIVND in the germline V gene (reference sequence). This CDR3 has 14 amino acids. Complete variable domain (other parts from reference TRBV19 and TRBJ1-1): DGGITQSPKYLFRKEGQNVTLSCEQNLNHDAMYWYRQDPGQGLRLIYYSQIVNDFQKGDIAEGYSVSREKKESFPLTVTSAQKNPTAFYLCASSSRTGYTEAFFGQGTRLTVV.

The chain uses TRBV12-5 and TRBJ1-6, with TRBD1 matching over 9 bases. The CDR3 runs to 18 residues. Germline V CDR1 and CDR2: LGHNT, FRNRAP. V lost 9 bases and J lost 0; bases outside the gene matches: 12. This CDR3 is CASPTGGAGSSYNSPLHF. The CDR3 DNA reads TGTGCTAGCCCAACAGGGGGCGCGGGGAGCTCCTATAATTCACCCCTCCACTTT.

The chain employs TRBV10-3 and TRBJ2-3, with 7 bases aligning to TRBD2. The germline CDR1 and CDR2 sequences are ENHRY and SYGVKD. This CDR3 has 14 residues. The V gene end was trimmed by 2 bases and the J gene end by 1 base; junction bases not matched to a gene: 0. The CDR3 spells CAISETSGTDTQYF. Written as DNA, the CDR3 is TGTGCCATCAGTGAGACTAGCGGCACAGATACGCAGTATTTT.

This chain links TRBV18 with TRBJ2-5, with D tentatively TRBD2 (5 bases). V was clipped by 6 bases and J by 7 bases, with 18 bases between them. The length of the CDR3 is 14 residues. The germline V gene has CDR1 KGHSH and CDR2 LQKENI. CDR3 DNA: TGTGCCAGCTCCGGCCGGGAAGCGTCCGGGACCCAGTACTTC. This codes for CASSGREASGTQYF.

V and J are TRBV28 and TRBJ1-6; D is possibly TRBD1 (5 bases). Per the germline V gene, CDR1 is MDHEN and CDR2 is SYDVKM. This CDR3 region has 15 residues. Trimming pared 8 bases from V and 4 bases from J, leaving 15 bases between. The CDR3 bases are TGTGCCAGCGTCGCAGGGACGGGGTATAATTCACCCCTCCACTTT. This codes for CASVAGTGYNSPLHF.

V usage is TRBV6-2 or TRBV6-3 and J usage is TRBJ1-5, with 12 bases fitting TRBD1. The germline gives CDR1 MNHEY, CDR2 SVGEGT. Germline trimming cut 0 bases from V and 6 bases from J; bases unmatched to any gene: 12. This CDR3 has 19 amino acids. Here the CDR3 DNA reads TGTGCCAGCAGTTACTCCGTAAGAGGGACAGGGGGCGTCGGTCAGCCCCAGCATTTT. Residues: CASSYSVRGTGGVGQPQHF.

The genes are TRBV5-4 and TRBJ1-2, with 7 bases aligning to TRBD1. The trim removed 2 bases at V and 8 bases at J, leaving 6 bases unmatched. The CDR3 loop spans 13 amino acids. Looked up from germline, CDR1 is SGHNT and CDR2 is YYREEE (reference sequence). CDR3 region: CASSFKGADGYTF. As DNA, the CDR3 is TGTGCCAGCAGCTTTAAGGGGGCTGACGGCTACACCTTC.

This sequence joins TRBV6-2 or TRBV6-3 and TRBJ2-7; 7 nucleotides match TRBD1. J was trimmed by 2 bases and V by 6 bases; bases with no gene match: 7. Germline assignment: CDR1 MNHEY and CDR2 SVGEGT. The CDR3 loop spans 14 amino acids. In nucleotides, the CDR3 is TGTGCCAGCAGCCCAACGGACAGGACCTACGAGCAGTACTTC. Amino acid sequence: CASSPTDRTYEQYF.

The V and J genes are TRBV6-5 and TRBJ1-4, with D perhaps matching TRBD1 (5 bases). The V gene lost 0 bases and the J gene lost 5 bases, with 13 bases spanning the gap. This CDR3 spans 16 amino acids. Germline V gene sequence: CDR1 MNHEY, CDR2 SVGAGI. The CDR3 region is CASSYSQDTMNEKLFF. The CDR3 nucleotides read TGTGCCAGCAGTTACTCTCAGGACACGATGAATGAAAAACTGTTTTTT.

V is TRBV10-3 and J is TRBJ2-1; 7 bases fit TRBD2. V lost 6 bases to trimming and J lost 0 bases; unmatched junction nucleotides: 5. CDR3 length equals 15 residues. Germline loops: CDR1 ENHRY, CDR2 SYGVKD. This CDR3 is CAIRASGGSYNEQFF. Here the CDR3 DNA reads TGTGCCATCAGGGCTAGCGGAGGCTCCTACAATGAGCAGTTCTTC.